This is a list of T cell receptor beta chains from one sample in a study of regulatory T cells in long-lasting Graves disease. Using its own MiXCR run on the multiplex PCR reads, TCRdb lists one record per CDR3 protein. The sample includes 300,000 to 500,000 distinct CDR3 sequences, around 21% of them seen just once. Sequencing used peripheral blood mononuclear cells (PBMCs), obtained when the disease was refractory, from a patient treated with antithyroid drugs. The receptors originated from a female donor with Graves disease. Each CDR3 is given with its conserved first and last residue. D genes are given only for firm matches. Where a row states a size, it is once, few, many or the class of an expanded clone; other rows omit it.

>TRBJ2-7|many|TRBV11-2|TRBD2
CASSSSGGAYEQYF
TGTGCCAGCAGCTCTAGCGGGGGAGCCTACGAGCAGTACTTC
>TRBJ2-2|NA|TRBV7-2|NA
CASSPQSNTGELFF
TGTGCCAGCAGCCCCCAATCAAACACCGGGGAGCTGTTTTTT
>TRBJ2-7|NA|TRBV5-1|NA
CASTSGTENYEQYF
TGCGCCAGCACCTCCGGGACCGAGAACTACGAGCAGTACTTC
>TRBJ2-7|NA|TRBV15|TRBD2
CATSRETSGSLHEQYF
TGTGCCACCAGCAGAGAAACTAGCGGGAGTCTGCACGAGCAGTACTTC
>TRBJ2-7|NA|TRBV19|NA
CASSVAERSYEQYF
TGTGCCAGTAGTGTAGCGGAGAGATCCTACGAGCAGTACTTC
>TRBJ2-5|few|TRBV28|NA
CASSFPRDQETQYF
TGTGCCAGCAGTTTCCCTCGAGACCAAGAGACCCAGTACTTC
>TRBJ1-5|many|TRBV20-1|NA
CSTKSGFSNQPQHF
TGCAGTACAAAGTCTGGGTTTAGCAATCAGCCCCAGCATTTT
>TRBJ2-6|NA|TRBV27|TRBD1
CASSTGQGGANVLTF
TGTGCCAGCAGTACGGGACAGGGCGGGGCCAACGTCCTGACTTTC
>TRBJ1-2|NA|TRBV7-9|NA
CASSSGARGYTF
TGTGCCAGCAGCTCGGGGGCTCGGGGCTACACCTTC
>TRBJ1-2|NA|TRBV27|NA
CASSPGGAPNYGYTF
TGTGCCAGCTCTCCTGGGGGGGCCCCTAACTATGGCTACACCTTC
>TRBJ1-1|NA|TRBV20-1|NA
CSAPGQYLEAFF
TGCAGTGCCCCGGGGCAGTACCTTGAAGCTTTCTTT
>TRBJ2-1|NA|TRBV25-1|NA
CASSEVNPNEQFF
TGTGCCAGCAGTGAAGTGAATCCAAATGAGCAGTTCTTC
>TRBJ1-1|once|TRBV7-2|TRBD1
CASSPPGQGARNTEAFF
TGTGCCAGCAGCCCACCGGGACAGGGGGCCAGAAACACTGAAGCTTTCTTT
>TRBJ1-2|many|TRBV28|NA
CASSPGLGYGYTF
TGTGCCAGCAGTCCCGGACTCGGTTATGGCTACACCTTC
>TRBJ1-6|NA|TRBV20-1|TRBD1
CSARPSSRDRRNSPLHF
TGCAGTGCTAGACCATCTTCCCGGGACAGAAGAAATTCACCCCTCCACTTT
>TRBJ1-2|few|TRBV19|TRBD1
CASSPPDRESGYTF
TGTGCCAGTAGTCCGCCGGACAGGGAGTCTGGCTACACCTTC
>TRBJ2-7|many|TRBV12-3/TRBV12-4|NA
CASSSHRRAYEQYF
TGTGCCAGCAGTTCTCACAGGCGAGCCTACGAGCAGTACTTC
>TRBJ2-7|many|TRBV3-1|TRBD1
CASSQETGVEEQYF
TGTGCCAGCAGCCAAGAGACAGGGGTGGAGGAGCAGTACTTC
>TRBJ1-2|few|TRBV7-9|NA
CASSLETGGYTF
TGTGCCAGCAGCTTAGAGACAGGTGGCTACACCTTC
>TRBJ2-1|NA|TRBV9|NA
CASSVAGNEQFF
TGTGCCAGCAGCGTAGCCGGCAATGAGCAGTTCTTC
>TRBJ2-4|few|TRBV6-1|TRBD1
CASRGTDLAKNIQYF
TGTGCCAGCAGGGGGACAGATCTAGCCAAAAACATTCAGTACTTC
>TRBJ1-6|NA|TRBV6-1|NA
CASRTGSPLHF
TGTGCCAGCAGGACGGGTTCACCCCTCCACTTT